These T cell receptor beta chains were read from a single sample in a study of blood T cell repertoires in COVID-19. Sequencing was performed with immunoSEQ multiplex PCR; in TCRdb, only in-frame clones are kept and a portion is missing. This table has about 36,000 clones, approximately 80% appearing once. Sequenced sample: peripheral blood. Receptors were obtained from a man aged 60-69 years with active COVID-19. Both conserved end residues are part of each CDR3. Each record gives: clone size, D gene, J gene, V gene, CDR3 DNA, CDR3 protein. The D gene is left open where the match is weak. The size field is filled for only some rows; it gives once, few, many or a size class.

abundance: .; d_gene: TRBD2; j_gene: TRBJ2-3; v_gene: TRBV9; CDR3nt: TGTGCCAGCAGCTCCCCTCCCGCAGCGGGGAGCACAGATACGCAGTATTTT; CDR3aa: CASSSPPAAGSTDTQYF
abundance: .; d_gene: TRBD2; j_gene: TRBJ2-1; v_gene: TRBV19; CDR3nt: TGTGCCAGCAAGCGGGAGACCGAGGGCAATGAGCAGTTCTTC; CDR3aa: CASKRETEGNEQFF
abundance: .; d_gene: TRBD1; j_gene: TRBJ2-6; v_gene: TRBV11-2; CDR3nt: TGTGCCAGCAGCGACAGGGACAGGGGGCCCTCTGGGGCCAACGTCCTGACTTTC; CDR3aa: CASSDRDRGPSGANVLTF
abundance: .; d_gene: .; j_gene: TRBJ2-1; v_gene: TRBV21-1; CDR3nt: TGTGCCAGCCCACCTATTAGGCGGGAGGGCGCGGTCCATGAGCAGTTCTTC; CDR3aa: CASPPIRREGAVHEQFF
abundance: .; d_gene: TRBD1; j_gene: TRBJ1-5; v_gene: TRBV28; CDR3nt: TGTGCCAGCAGTACGGGGACAGGGGTAGGTTGGAGCAATCAGCCCCAGCATTTT; CDR3aa: CASSTGTGVGWSNQPQHF
abundance: .; d_gene: TRBD2; j_gene: TRBJ2-7; v_gene: TRBV6-2/TRBV6-3; CDR3nt: TGTGCCAGCAGTTCCTGGACTAGCAGACCTTACGAGCAGTACTTC; CDR3aa: CASSSWTSRPYEQYF
abundance: .; d_gene: .; j_gene: TRBJ2-3; v_gene: TRBV6-4; CDR3nt: TGTGCCAGCAGTGAAGGGGCATCGGATACGCAGTATTTT; CDR3aa: CASSEGASDTQYF
abundance: .; d_gene: TRBD1; j_gene: TRBJ2-2; v_gene: TRBV19; CDR3nt: TGTGCCAGTAGTCGTGGGACAGGGGGTTCCACCGGGGAGCTGTTTTTT; CDR3aa: CASSRGTGGSTGELFF
abundance: once; d_gene: TRBD1; j_gene: TRBJ2-3; v_gene: TRBV5-1; CDR3nt: TGCGCCAGCAGCGGCCGACAGGGTGGCACAGATACGCAGTATTTT; CDR3aa: CASSGRQGGTDTQYF
abundance: .; d_gene: .; j_gene: TRBJ1-1; v_gene: TRBV12-3/TRBV12-4; CDR3nt: TGTGCCAGCTCCACCGGGGGCACTGAAGCTTTCTTT; CDR3aa: CASSTGGTEAFF
abundance: .; d_gene: .; j_gene: TRBJ1-6; v_gene: TRBV25-1; CDR3nt: TGTGCCAGCAGTGATCAGGGAGGTAATTCACCCCTCCACTTT; CDR3aa: CASSDQGGNSPLHF
abundance: .; d_gene: TRBD1; j_gene: TRBJ1-6; v_gene: TRBV7-2; CDR3nt: TGTGCCAGCAGCCCGCCCGGGACAGGATATAATTCACCCCTCCACTTT; CDR3aa: CASSPPGTGYNSPLHF
abundance: .; d_gene: TRBD1; j_gene: TRBJ2-5; v_gene: TRBV12-3/TRBV12-4; CDR3nt: TGTGCCAGCAGGACAGGGGCCTCGGAGACCCAGTACTTC; CDR3aa: CASRTGASETQYF
abundance: .; d_gene: TRBD2; j_gene: TRBJ2-7; v_gene: TRBV13; CDR3nt: TGTGCCAGCAGCCAGCCCGGGACTACAGGCAGGGAGCAGTACTTC; CDR3aa: CASSQPGTTGREQYF
abundance: .; d_gene: .; j_gene: TRBJ1-1; v_gene: TRBV2; CDR3nt: TGTGCCAGCAGGACCGGGACACATAACACTGAAGCTTTCTTT; CDR3aa: CASRTGTHNTEAFF
abundance: .; d_gene: TRBD1; j_gene: TRBJ1-3; v_gene: TRBV29-1; CDR3nt: TGCAGCGTTCCGACAGGGTCTGGAAACACCATATATTTT; CDR3aa: CSVPTGSGNTIYF
abundance: .; d_gene: .; j_gene: TRBJ2-7; v_gene: TRBV29-1; CDR3nt: TGCAGCGTTGTAGGTTATGACGGGGGAACCTACGAGCAGTACTTC; CDR3aa: CSVVGYDGGTYEQYF
abundance: few; d_gene: .; j_gene: TRBJ2-7; v_gene: TRBV7-9; CDR3nt: TGTGCCAGCAGCCGGGCGGACAGACACGAGCAGTACTTC; CDR3aa: CASSRADRHEQYF
abundance: .; d_gene: .; j_gene: TRBJ1-4; v_gene: TRBV5-4; CDR3nt: TGTGCCAGCAGCCCCGGTGGTTATAATGAAAAACTGTTTTTT; CDR3aa: CASSPGGYNEKLFF
abundance: .; d_gene: .; j_gene: TRBJ1-1; v_gene: TRBV27; CDR3nt: TGTGCCAGCAGTTCCCAAGCCCGCACTGAAGCTTTCTTT; CDR3aa: CASSSQARTEAFF
abundance: .; d_gene: TRBD2; j_gene: TRBJ2-7; v_gene: TRBV11-1; CDR3nt: TGTGCCAGCAGCTTAGGTACCGGGACTATCGGCTACGAGCAGTACTTC; CDR3aa: CASSLGTGTIGYEQYF
abundance: .; d_gene: TRBD1; j_gene: TRBJ1-1; v_gene: TRBV5-1; CDR3nt: TGCGCCAGCAGCGCGGGACAGGAGAAGGGGGAAGCTTTCTTT; CDR3aa: CASSAGQEKGEAFF
abundance: .; d_gene: TRBD2; j_gene: TRBJ2-5; v_gene: TRBV7-9; CDR3nt: TGTGCCAGCAGCTTAGGGCTAGCGGGAGCAGAGACCCAGTACTTC; CDR3aa: CASSLGLAGAETQYF
abundance: .; d_gene: TRBD2; j_gene: TRBJ2-3; v_gene: TRBV7-8; CDR3nt: TGTGCCAGCAGCTTAGTGCGACTAGCGGATACGCAGTATTTT; CDR3aa: CASSLVRLADTQYF
abundance: .; d_gene: TRBD1; j_gene: TRBJ1-2; v_gene: TRBV11-2; CDR3nt: TGTGCCAGCAGCCCAGGACAGGGGTCGCCCTATGGCTACACCTTC; CDR3aa: CASSPGQGSPYGYTF
abundance: few; d_gene: .; j_gene: TRBJ2-6; v_gene: TRBV10-2; CDR3nt: TGCGCCAGCAGCGTGGCGGGGAAAGCTGGGGCCAACGTCCTGACTTTC; CDR3aa: CASSVAGKAGANVLTF
abundance: .; d_gene: .; j_gene: TRBJ1-1; v_gene: TRBV4-3; CDR3nt: TGCGCCAGCAGCCCCTCGTCAGGGTCCATGAACACTGAAGCTTTCTTT; CDR3aa: CASSPSSGSMNTEAFF
abundance: once; d_gene: .; j_gene: TRBJ1-2; v_gene: TRBV29-1; CDR3nt: TGCAGCGCTCGAGCGGGGGCTGGCTACACCTTC; CDR3aa: CSARAGAGYTF
abundance: .; d_gene: .; j_gene: TRBJ2-7; v_gene: TRBV28; CDR3nt: TGTGCCAGCAGAGGTCAGGGGACCTACGAGCAGTACTTC; CDR3aa: CASRGQGTYEQYF
abundance: .; d_gene: TRBD1; j_gene: TRBJ2-7; v_gene: TRBV7-8; CDR3nt: TGTGCCAGCAGCCGAGTTTTGCAACAGGGGTACGAGCAGTACTTC; CDR3aa: CASSRVLQQGYEQYF
abundance: .; d_gene: .; j_gene: TRBJ1-2; v_gene: TRBV10-2; CDR3nt: TGCGCCAGCAGTGACAGGGCCAGTGGCTACACCTTC; CDR3aa: CASSDRASGYTF
abundance: .; d_gene: .; j_gene: TRBJ1-4; v_gene: TRBV27; CDR3nt: TGTGCCAGCAGTTTAGGACAGCCAGCAACTAATGAAAAACTGTTTTTT; CDR3aa: CASSLGQPATNEKLFF